This TCR beta chain was recorded in a study of T cells after yellow fever vaccination. This clonotype was picked up many times. Its target is unknown. Study findings and constraints: Some clonotypes were seen in both the CD4 and the CD8 compartments. These made up a small share and likely arose from convergent recombination.

A process of 5'RACE template switching, which added a universal primer site and UMIs, was used to make TCR cDNA. TCRdb ran MiXCR on the 5' RACE reads and lists one entry per CDR3 protein. The data show a few hundred thousand distinct CDR3 sequences, roughly 5% seen once. The CDR3 is 15 amino acids. Trimming pared 0 bases from V and 6 bases from J, leaving 13 bases between. In germline, CDR1 is SGHRS, CDR2 YFSETQ. The chain joins TRBV5-1 to TRBJ2-1; TRBD2 might be the D (5 bases). This clonotype was sampled from a man younger than 35 who received the YFV17D yellow fever vaccine. The material was CD4+ T cells sorted from PBMCs, obtained on the day of the yellow fever booster vaccination. The CDR3 loop reads CASSLGPQRVNEQFF. The CDR3 nucleotides are TGCGCCAGCAGCTTGGGTCCCCAGAGGGTCAATGAGCAGTTCTTC. The whole variable domain, remainder taken from reference TRBV5-1 and TRBJ2-1, is KAGVTQTPRYLIKTRGQQVTLSCSPISGHRSVSWYQQTPGQGLQFLFEYFSETQRNKGNFPGRFSGRQFSNSRSEMNVSTLELGDSALYLCASSLGPQRVNEQFFGPGTRLTVL.